This TCR beta chain was identified in a study of cytomegalovirus exposure and HLA in healthy donors. Findings and limits, study-wide: In a later analysis, an Asian-associated ancestry cluster reportedly showed fewer N-insertions than the roughly 690-donor mean.

Comment on this clone: Its antigen remains unknown.

PCR was performed using 60 Vbeta and 13 Jbeta primers. Produced via immunoSEQ multiplex PCR; TCRdb's table is partial and in-frame only. The sample has 90,000 to 100,000 clones, roughly three quarters seen once. The sequencing sample was made of PBMCs. This TCR was recovered from a man in his forties in good health and CMV-seronegative.

CDR3 residues: CAWNNGGENIQYF. CDR3 nucleotides: TGTGCCTGGAACAACGGAGGGGAAAACATTCAGTACTTC. V gene TRBV30 combines with J gene TRBJ2-4; maybe TRBD2 (6 bases). Germline CDR1 is GTSNPN and CDR2 is SVGIG (reference sequence). Deletions cut 4 bases from V and 5 bases from J, with 12 bases between. CDR3 length equals 13 residues.